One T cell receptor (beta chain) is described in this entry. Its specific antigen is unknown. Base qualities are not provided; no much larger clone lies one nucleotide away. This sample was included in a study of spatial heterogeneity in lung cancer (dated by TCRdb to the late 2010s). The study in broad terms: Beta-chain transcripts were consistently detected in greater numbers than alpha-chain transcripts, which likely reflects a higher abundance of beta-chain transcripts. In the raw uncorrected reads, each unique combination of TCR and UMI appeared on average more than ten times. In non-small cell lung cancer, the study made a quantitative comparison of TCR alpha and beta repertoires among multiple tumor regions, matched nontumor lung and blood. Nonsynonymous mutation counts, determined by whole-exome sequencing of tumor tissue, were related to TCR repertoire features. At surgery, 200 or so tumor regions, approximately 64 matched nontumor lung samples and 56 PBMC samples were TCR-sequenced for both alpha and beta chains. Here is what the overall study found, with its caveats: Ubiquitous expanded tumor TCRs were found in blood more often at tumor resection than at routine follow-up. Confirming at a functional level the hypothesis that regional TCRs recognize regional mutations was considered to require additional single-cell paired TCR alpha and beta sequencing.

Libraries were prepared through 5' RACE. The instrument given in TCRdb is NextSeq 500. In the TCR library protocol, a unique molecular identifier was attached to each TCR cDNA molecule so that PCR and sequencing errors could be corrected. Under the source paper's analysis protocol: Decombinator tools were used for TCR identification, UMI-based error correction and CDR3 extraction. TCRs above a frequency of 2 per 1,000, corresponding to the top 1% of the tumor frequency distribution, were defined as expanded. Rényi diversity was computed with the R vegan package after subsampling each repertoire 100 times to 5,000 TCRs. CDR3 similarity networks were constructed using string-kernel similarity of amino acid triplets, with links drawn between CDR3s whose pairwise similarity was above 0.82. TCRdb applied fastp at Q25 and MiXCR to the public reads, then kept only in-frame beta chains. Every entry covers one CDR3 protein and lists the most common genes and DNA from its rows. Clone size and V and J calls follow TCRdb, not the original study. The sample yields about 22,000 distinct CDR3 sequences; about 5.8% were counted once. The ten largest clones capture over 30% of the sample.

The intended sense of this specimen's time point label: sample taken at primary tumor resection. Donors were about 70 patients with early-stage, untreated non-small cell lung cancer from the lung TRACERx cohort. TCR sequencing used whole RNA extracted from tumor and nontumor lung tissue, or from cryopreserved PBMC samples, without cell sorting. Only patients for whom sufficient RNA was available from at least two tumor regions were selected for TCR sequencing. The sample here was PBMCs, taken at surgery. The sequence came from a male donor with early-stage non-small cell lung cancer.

DNA sequence: TGTGCCAGCAGCTTACAACCCTACGAGCAGTACTTC. This translates into CASSLQPYEQYF. Recombination connected TRBV7-9 to TRBJ2-7; no D gene can be assigned with confidence. CDR1 SEHNR and CDR2 FQNEAQ were looked up in the germline V gene (reference sequence). From its cysteine to its phenylalanine, the CDR3 spans 12 amino acids. Only CDR3 DNA is held: 36 bases, read in frame from base 1. The V and J ends are trimmed by 2 bases and 2 bases, leaving 4 bases between them.